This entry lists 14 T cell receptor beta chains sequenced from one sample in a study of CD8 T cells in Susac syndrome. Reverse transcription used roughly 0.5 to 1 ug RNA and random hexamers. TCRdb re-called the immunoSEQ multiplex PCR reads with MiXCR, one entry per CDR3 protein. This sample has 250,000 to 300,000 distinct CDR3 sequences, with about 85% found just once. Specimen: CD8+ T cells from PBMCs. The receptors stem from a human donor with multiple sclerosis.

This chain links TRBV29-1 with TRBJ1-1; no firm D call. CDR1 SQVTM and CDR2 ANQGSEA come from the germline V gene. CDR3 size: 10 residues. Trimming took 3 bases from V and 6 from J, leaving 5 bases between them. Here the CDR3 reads CSVERAEAFF. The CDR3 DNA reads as TGCAGCGTTGAGAGGGCTGAAGCTTTCTTT. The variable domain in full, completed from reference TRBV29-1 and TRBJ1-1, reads SAVISQKPSRDICQRGTSLTIQCQVDSQVTMMFWYRQQPGQSLTLIATANQGSEATYESGFVIDKFPISRPNLTFSTLTVSNMSPEDSSIYLCSVERAEAFFGQGTRLTVV.

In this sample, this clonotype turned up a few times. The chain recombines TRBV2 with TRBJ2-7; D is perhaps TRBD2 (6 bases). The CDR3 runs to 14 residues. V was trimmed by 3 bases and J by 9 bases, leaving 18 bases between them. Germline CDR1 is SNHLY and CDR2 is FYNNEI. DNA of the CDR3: TGTGCCAGCAGTGACCTAGAGGGACTCCGAGTGCAGTACTTC. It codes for CASSDLEGLRVQYF.

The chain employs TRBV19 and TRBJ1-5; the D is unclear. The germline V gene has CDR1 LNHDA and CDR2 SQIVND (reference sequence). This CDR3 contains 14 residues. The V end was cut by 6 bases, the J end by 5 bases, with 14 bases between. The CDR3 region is CASRSGLVDQPQHF. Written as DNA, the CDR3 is TGTGCCAGTAGATCGGGGTTGGTCGATCAGCCCCAGCATTTT. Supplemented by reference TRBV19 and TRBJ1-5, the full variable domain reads DGGITQSPKYLFRKEGQNVTLSCEQNLNHDAMYWYRQDPGQGLRLIYYSQIVNDFQKGDIAEGYSVSREKKESFPLTVTSAQKNPTAFYLCASRSGLVDQPQHFGDGTRLSIL.

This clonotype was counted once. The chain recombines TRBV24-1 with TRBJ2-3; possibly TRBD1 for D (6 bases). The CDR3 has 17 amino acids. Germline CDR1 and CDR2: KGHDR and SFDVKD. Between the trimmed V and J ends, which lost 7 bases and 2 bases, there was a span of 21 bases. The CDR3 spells CATSGSPARTDTDTQYF. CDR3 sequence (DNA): TGTGCCACCAGCGGATCACCCGCCCGGACAGACACAGATACGCAGTATTTT.

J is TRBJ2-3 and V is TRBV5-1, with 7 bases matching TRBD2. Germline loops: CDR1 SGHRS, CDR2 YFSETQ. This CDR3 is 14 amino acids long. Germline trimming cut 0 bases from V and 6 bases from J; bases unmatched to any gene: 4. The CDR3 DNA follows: TGCGCCAGCAGCTTGGTTAGCGGGTACGATACGCAGTATTTT. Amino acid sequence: CASSLVSGYDTQYF.

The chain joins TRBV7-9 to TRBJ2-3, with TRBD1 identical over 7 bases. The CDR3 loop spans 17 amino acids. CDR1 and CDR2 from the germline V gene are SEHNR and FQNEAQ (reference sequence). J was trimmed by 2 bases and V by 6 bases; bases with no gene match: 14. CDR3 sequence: CASSPGNGDRFTDTQYF. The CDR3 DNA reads TGTGCCAGCAGTCCCGGCAACGGGGACAGATTCACAGATACGCAGTATTTT.

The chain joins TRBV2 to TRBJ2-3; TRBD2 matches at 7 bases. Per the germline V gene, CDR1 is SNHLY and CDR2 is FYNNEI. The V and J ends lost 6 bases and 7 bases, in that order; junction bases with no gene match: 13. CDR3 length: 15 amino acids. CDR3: CASSTRGGSGNTQYF. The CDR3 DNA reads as TGTGCCAGCAGCACAAGGGGCGGGAGTGGGAATACGCAGTATTTT.

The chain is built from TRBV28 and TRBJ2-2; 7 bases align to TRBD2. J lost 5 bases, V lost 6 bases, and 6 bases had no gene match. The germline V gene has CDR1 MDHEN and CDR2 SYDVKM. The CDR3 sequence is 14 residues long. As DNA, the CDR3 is TGTGCCAGCAGCTCCCGGGGGGTTACCGGGGAGCTGTTTTTT. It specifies CASSSRGVTGELFF.

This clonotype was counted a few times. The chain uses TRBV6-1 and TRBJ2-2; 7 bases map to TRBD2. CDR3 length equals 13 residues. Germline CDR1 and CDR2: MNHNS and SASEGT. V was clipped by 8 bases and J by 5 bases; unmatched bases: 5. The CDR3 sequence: CASRLAATGELFF. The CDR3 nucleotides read TGTGCCAGCCGTCTAGCGGCTACCGGGGAGCTGTTTTTT.

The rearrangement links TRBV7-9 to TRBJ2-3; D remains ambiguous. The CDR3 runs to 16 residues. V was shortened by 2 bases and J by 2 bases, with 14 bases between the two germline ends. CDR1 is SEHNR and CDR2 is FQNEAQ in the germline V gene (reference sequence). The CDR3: CASSLLGSSNTDTQYF. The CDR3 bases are TGTGCCAGCAGCTTATTGGGCAGTTCTAACACAGATACGCAGTATTTT.

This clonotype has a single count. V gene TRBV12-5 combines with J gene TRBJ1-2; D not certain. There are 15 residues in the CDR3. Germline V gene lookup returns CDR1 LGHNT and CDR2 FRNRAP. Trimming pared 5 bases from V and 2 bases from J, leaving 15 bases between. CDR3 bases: TGTGCTAGTGGTCCTCGACTCTCCCCCAACTATGGCTACACCTTC. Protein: CASGPRLSPNYGYTF.

The CDR3 DNA is TGTGCCAGCAGCCTTATTCCGGGACAGGGGCGATTGTATCAGCCCCAGCATTTT. This sequence encodes CASSLIPGQGRLYQPQHF. The chain uses TRBV28 and TRBJ1-5, with 10 nucleotides matching TRBD1. Germline trimming cut 6 bases from V and 5 bases from J; bases unmatched to any gene: 16. The CDR3 extends over 18 amino acids. Per germline, CDR1 MDHEN and CDR2 SYDVKM.

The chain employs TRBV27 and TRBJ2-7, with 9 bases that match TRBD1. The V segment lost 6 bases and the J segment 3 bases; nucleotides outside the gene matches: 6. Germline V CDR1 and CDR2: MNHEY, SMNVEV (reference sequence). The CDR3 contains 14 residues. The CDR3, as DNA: TGTGCCAGCAGCCTCCGGGACAGGGACTACGAGCAGTACTTC. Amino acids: CASSLRDRDYEQYF.

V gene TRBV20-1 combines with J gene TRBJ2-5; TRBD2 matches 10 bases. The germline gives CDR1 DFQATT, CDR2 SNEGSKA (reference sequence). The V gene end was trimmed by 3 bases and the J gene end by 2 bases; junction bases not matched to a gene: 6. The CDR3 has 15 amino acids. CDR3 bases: TGCAGTGCTAGGTCCCGGACTAGCGGACAAGAGACCCAGTACTTC. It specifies CSARSRTSGQETQYF.